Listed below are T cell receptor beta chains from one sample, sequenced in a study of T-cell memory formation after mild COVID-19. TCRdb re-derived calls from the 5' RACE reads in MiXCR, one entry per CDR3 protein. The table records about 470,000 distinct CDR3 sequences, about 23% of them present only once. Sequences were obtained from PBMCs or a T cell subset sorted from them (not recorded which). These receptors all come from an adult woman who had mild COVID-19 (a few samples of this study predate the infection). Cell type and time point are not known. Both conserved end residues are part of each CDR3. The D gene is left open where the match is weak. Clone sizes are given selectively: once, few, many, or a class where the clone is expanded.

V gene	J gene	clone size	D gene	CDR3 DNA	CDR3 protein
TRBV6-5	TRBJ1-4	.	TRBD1	TGTGCCAGCAGTTACTCAGGACCGGGACAGGGGAATGAAAAACTGTTTTTT	CASSYSGPGQGNEKLFF
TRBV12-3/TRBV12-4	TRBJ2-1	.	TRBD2	TGTGCCAGCAGTTTTGTCGCTAGCGGGGTCCCCCGTTTGGCCTACAATGAGCAGTTCTTC	CASSFVASGVPRLAYNEQFF
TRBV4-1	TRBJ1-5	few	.	TGCGCCAGCAGCCAAATGGGCCCCAATCAGCCCCAGCATTTT	CASSQMGPNQPQHF
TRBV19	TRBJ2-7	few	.	TGTGCCAGTAGTAGGCGGTCCTCCTACGAGCAGTACTTC	CASSRRSSYEQYF
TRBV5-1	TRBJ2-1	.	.	TGCGCCAGCCGGATAATCGGAGGCAATGAGCAGTTCTTC	CASRIIGGNEQFF
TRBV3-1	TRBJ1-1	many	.	TGTGCCAGCAGCCAAGAGGGGGGGAACACTGAAGCTTTCTTT	CASSQEGGNTEAFF
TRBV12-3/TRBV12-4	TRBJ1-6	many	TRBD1	TGTGCCAGCAGCCCGGGACAGGGGGACCTATTGGGTTCACCCCTCCACTTT	CASSPGQGDLLGSPLHF
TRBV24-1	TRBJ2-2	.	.	TGTGCCACCAGTGATTTGTGGCACCAGAACACCGGGGAGCTGTTTTTT	CATSDLWHQNTGELFF
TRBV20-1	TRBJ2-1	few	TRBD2	TGCAGTGCTGCCCCAGGGACGGGGGGGCTCAATGAGCAGTTCTTC	CSAAPGTGGLNEQFF
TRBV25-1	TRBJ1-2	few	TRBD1	TGTGCCAGCAACCAAAGGACAGGGGGTGGCTACACCTTC	CASNQRTGGGYTF
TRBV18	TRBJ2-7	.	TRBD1	TGTGCCAGCTCACCGGGACAGGCGCGGTCCGAGCAGTACTTC	CASSPGQARSEQYF
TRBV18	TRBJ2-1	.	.	TGTGCCAGCTCACCCGTATCCGGCGGGCAGTTCTTC	CASSPVSGGQFF
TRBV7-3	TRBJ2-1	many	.	TGTGCCAGCAGCCGGGGGCCGGGAGTGGGTGAAAATGAGCAGTTCTTC	CASSRGPGVGENEQFF
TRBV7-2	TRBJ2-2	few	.	TGTGCCAGCAGCTTAGCATACAGGTCCGGGGAGCTGTTTTTT	CASSLAYRSGELFF
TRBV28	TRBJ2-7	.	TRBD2	TGTGCCAGCAGTTTCCCCCTAGCGGGCCGCTCCTACGAGCAGTACTTC	CASSFPLAGRSYEQYF
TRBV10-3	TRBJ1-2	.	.	TGTGCCATCAGCGCCCCCAGGGTTAACTATGGCTACACCTTC	CAISAPRVNYGYTF
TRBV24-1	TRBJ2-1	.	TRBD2	TGTGCCACCAGTGATTTTACTAGCGGGAGTCGGGCATACAATGAGCAGTTCTTC	CATSDFTSGSRAYNEQFF
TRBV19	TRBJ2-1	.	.	TGTGCCAGTAGTATAGGACCCCTAGTGATAAATGAGCAGTTCTTC	CASSIGPLVINEQFF
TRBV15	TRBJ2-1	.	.	TGTGCCACCAGCAGAGACAGGCACAATGAGCAGTTCTTC	CATSRDRHNEQFF
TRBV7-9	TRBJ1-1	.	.	TGTGCCAGCGGCCCCACGGGGAAACTAGGGTTCTTT	CASGPTGKLGFF
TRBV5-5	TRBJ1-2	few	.	TGTGCCAGCAGCTTGCGGCTCCCCAGGGATAACTATGGCTACACCTTC	CASSLRLPRDNYGYTF
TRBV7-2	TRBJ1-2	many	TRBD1	TGTGCCAGCAGCTTAGTTTCAGGGGGAGCGGATTATGGCTACACCTTC	CASSLVSGGADYGYTF
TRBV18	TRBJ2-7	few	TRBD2	TGTGCCAGCTCACCGCTTCCCTCCCCTAGCGGAAGTTACGAGCAGTACTTC	CASSPLPSPSGSYEQYF
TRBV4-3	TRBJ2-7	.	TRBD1	TGCGCCAGCAGCCCCTCCCTGGGGGACAGCCCGAACGAGCAGTACTTC	CASSPSLGDSPNEQYF
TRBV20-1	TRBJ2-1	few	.	TGCAGTGCCCCAAGCGGGCGCTCTCCCAATGAGCAGTTCTTC	CSAPSGRSPNEQFF
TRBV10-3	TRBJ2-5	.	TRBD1	TGTGCCATCAGGAGGACAGGGGGCGAGACCCAGTACTTC	CAIRRTGGETQYF
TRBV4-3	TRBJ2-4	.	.	TGCGCCAGCAGCCAAGTTAAGGGGAGTACAAATCGCGCCAAAAACATTCAGTACTTC	CASSQVKGSTNRAKNIQYF
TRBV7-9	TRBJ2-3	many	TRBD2	TGTGCCAGCAGCTTTGTAGCGGGAGTAGATACGCAGTATTTT	CASSFVAGVDTQYF
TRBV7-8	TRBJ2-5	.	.	TGTGCCAGCAGCTTAAGGAGAGTAGTGGAGACCCAGTACTTC	CASSLRRVVETQYF
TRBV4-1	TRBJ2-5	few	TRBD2	TGCGCCAGCAGCCTCGGACTAGCGGGAGTGGGAGAGACCCAGTACTTC	CASSLGLAGVGETQYF
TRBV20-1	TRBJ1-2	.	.	TGCAGTGCTGTTCTCTCCGGGGGCTACACCTTC	CSAVLSGGYTF
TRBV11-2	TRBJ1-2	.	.	TGTGCCAGCAGCTTAGAGGTTCGCTCTTATGGCTACACCTTC	CASSLEVRSYGYTF
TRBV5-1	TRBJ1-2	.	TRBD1	TGCGCCAGCAGGTCCGGGACAGACTATGGCTACACCTTC	CASRSGTDYGYTF
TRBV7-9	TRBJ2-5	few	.	TGTGCCAGCAGCTCTCGGGACCGCGCGGGGGAGACCCAGTACTTC	CASSSRDRAGETQYF
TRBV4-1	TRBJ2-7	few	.	TGCGCCAGCAGCCAAGGGGAGGCAGGGGCCAACGAGCAGTACTTC	CASSQGEAGANEQYF
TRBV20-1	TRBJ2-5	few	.	TGCAGTGCTAGTCACGGGTACGAAGAGACCCAGTACTTC	CSASHGYEETQYF
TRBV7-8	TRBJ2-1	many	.	TGTGCCAGCAGCTTAGGGATCGGGATAGGACCTCTCTACAATGAGCAGTTCTTC	CASSLGIGIGPLYNEQFF
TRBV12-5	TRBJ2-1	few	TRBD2	TGTGCTAGTAAAGGACTAGCGGTTTACAATGAGCAGTTCTTC	CASKGLAVYNEQFF
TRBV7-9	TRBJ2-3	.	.	TGTGCCAGCAGCCGGCCGGGGGAGTCTGATGCCTATACGCAGTATTTT	CASSRPGESDAYTQYF
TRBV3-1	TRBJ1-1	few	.	TGTGCCAGCAGCACTCTCGGGGGATTAGGGGAAGCTTTCTTT	CASSTLGGLGEAFF
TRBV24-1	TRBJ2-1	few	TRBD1	TGTGCCACCAGTGGGGCAGGGGGCTTCGTCTACAATGAGCAGTTCTTC	CATSGAGGFVYNEQFF
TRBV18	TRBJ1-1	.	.	TGTGCCAGCTCACCAGGTCTTCTTAGGGCGACCACTGAAGCTTTCTTT	CASSPGLLRATTEAFF
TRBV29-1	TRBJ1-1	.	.	TGCAGCGTGACACAATCGGGTATTGAAGCTTTCTTT	CSVTQSGIEAFF
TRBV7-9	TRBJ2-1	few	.	TGTGCCAGCAGCACAAACCGGGCCCCCCTGGCCGATGAGCAGTTCTTC	CASSTNRAPLADEQFF
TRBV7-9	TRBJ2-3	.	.	TGTGCCAGCAGCCCTGGGAGCGGACTCACAGATACGCAGTATTTT	CASSPGSGLTDTQYF
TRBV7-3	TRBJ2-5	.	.	TGTGCCAGCAGCCCGACGGGACCTACGGAGACCCAGTACTTC	CASSPTGPTETQYF
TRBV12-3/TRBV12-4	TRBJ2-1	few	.	TGTGCCAGCAGTTTAGGGGGGGCCTACCCTTACAATGAGCAGTTCTTC	CASSLGGAYPYNEQFF
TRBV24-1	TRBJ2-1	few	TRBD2	TGTGCCACCAGTTCTCCTGGACTAGCGGGGAAGAATGAGCAGTTCTTC	CATSSPGLAGKNEQFF
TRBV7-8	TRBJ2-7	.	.	TGTGCCAGCAGCCCGCTTCCCACGTACGAGCAGTACTTC	CASSPLPTYEQYF
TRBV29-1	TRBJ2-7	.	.	TGCAGCGTTGAGGGACTCAACTACGAGCAGTACTTC	CSVEGLNYEQYF
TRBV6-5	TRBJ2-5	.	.	TGTGCCAGCAGTTGGAAGGGGCCTTATGAGACCCAGTACTTC	CASSWKGPYETQYF
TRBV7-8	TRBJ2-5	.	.	TGTGCCAGCACCGACGTGGGGCAAGAGACCCAGTACTTC	CASTDVGQETQYF
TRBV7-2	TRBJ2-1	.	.	TGTGCCAGCAGCCCCAGGTGGGCTACCTACAATGAGCAGTTCTTC	CASSPRWATYNEQFF
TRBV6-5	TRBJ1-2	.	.	TGTGCCAGCAGGGAATACAGGGACTATGGCTACACCTTC	CASREYRDYGYTF
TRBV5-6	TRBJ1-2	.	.	TGTGCCAGCAGCACCGACAACTATGGCTACACCTTC	CASSTDNYGYTF